This T cell receptor beta chain was retrieved from a study of T cell responses to AZD1222 COVID-19 vaccine. Some clones are missing from TCRdb's copy, which holds only in-frame ones; the method was immunoSEQ multiplex PCR. The sample yields roughly 170,000 clones, approximately 90% seen once. Germline V gene sequence: CDR1 LNHDA, CDR2 SQIVND (reference sequence). The CDR3 runs to 11 residues. Trimming left V 5 bases short and J 13 bases short, with 12 bases between. In its sample, this clone was seen a few times. The chain is built from TRBV19 and TRBJ1-5, with D maybe TRBD1 (6 bases). The sequence came from an adult in good health. Sequencing used peripheral blood, obtained on day 0 of AZD1222 vaccination. Here the CDR3 reads CASSSGQTQHF. CDR3 in DNA: TGTGCCAGTAGTTCCGGACAGACACAGCATTTT.